Below are 26 T cell receptor beta chains sequenced from a single sample in a study of T-cell memory formation after mild COVID-19. TCRdb re-called the 5' RACE reads with MiXCR, one entry per CDR3 protein. The table shows tens of thousands of distinct CDR3 sequences, with over 6.5% occurring only once. Material: PBMCs or a T cell subset sorted from them (not recorded which). Every receptor here comes from a man younger than 30 who had mild COVID-19 (a few samples of this study predate the infection). Cell type and time point are not known.

This clonotype was seen more than once but under ten times. The chain has TRBV10-3 and TRBJ2-1; D uncertain. V shed 3 bases and J shed 5 bases, with 8 bases lying between them. Germline CDR1 reads ENHRY; CDR2 reads SYGVKD. The CDR3 is made up of 13 amino acids. The CDR3 bases are TGTGCCATCAGTGAAGGCCCGGACAATGAGCAGTTCTTC. Its protein is CAISEGPDNEQFF.

This clonotype was seen at least ten times. The CDR3 region is CASSPGSGAYTDTQYF. The CDR3, as DNA: TGCGCCAGCAGCCCAGGAAGCGGGGCCTACACAGATACGCAGTATTTT. The rearrangement links TRBV5-1 to TRBJ2-3; 7 bases match TRBD2. The V gene end was trimmed by 4 bases and the J gene end by 2 bases; junction bases not matched to a gene: 10. CDR3 length: 16 residues. Germline-derived CDR1 and CDR2 are SGHRS and YFSETQ.

This clonotype was recorded a few times. This chain connects TRBV7-7 to TRBJ2-7; 8 nucleotides line up with TRBD1. The V segment lost 4 bases and the J segment 2 bases; nucleotides outside the gene matches: 10. Per germline, CDR1 SSHAT and CDR2 FNYEAQ (reference sequence). This CDR3 comprises 16 residues. CDR3 loop: CASSSSLDRDTYEQYF. The CDR3, as DNA: TGTGCCAGCAGCTCCAGCCTGGACAGGGATACCTACGAGCAGTACTTC.

This clonotype occurred a few times. V is TRBV21-1 and J is TRBJ1-1. TRBV21-1 is described as a pseudogene. CDR3 length: 18 amino acids. The CDR3, as DNA: TGTGCCAGCAGCAAAGCGCGCGCTCTTCCTGCAGGAAACACTGAAGCTTTCTTT. Protein product: CASSKARALPAGNTEAFF.

The CDR3 loop reads CASSWGTGTAYEQYV. CDR3 nucleotides: TGCGCCAGCAGCTGGGGGACAGGGACAGCCTACGAGCAGTACGTC. The V gene is TRBV5-1, the J gene TRBJ2-7, with 9 positions matching TRBD1. Per germline, CDR1 SGHRS and CDR2 YFSETQ. Trimming at V came to 3 bases and at J to 2 bases, leaving 6 bases not matched to a gene. This CDR3 region has 15 residues.

In this sample, this clonotype turned up many times. J is TRBJ2-3 and V is TRBV5-6; D might be TRBD2 (7 bases). This CDR3 spans 15 amino acids. V was clipped by 3 bases and J by 5 bases, with 16 bases between them. Germline lookup yields CDR1 SGHDT and CDR2 YYEEEE. CDR3 DNA: TGTGCCAGCAGCTGGGGGGGGACACAAGAAGATACGCAGTATTTT. Translating gives CASSWGGTQEDTQYF.

In its sample, this clonotype was seen a few times. The chain employs TRBV7-8 and TRBJ2-4; tentatively, D is TRBD2 (6 bases). Germline CDR1 is SGHVS and CDR2 is FQNEAQ. Trimming stripped 5 bases from V and 6 bases from J, with 17 bases between. This CDR3 comprises 15 residues. The CDR3 nucleotides are TGTGCCAGCAGCCCCATCCGCGGGCGGGGAAACATTCAGTACTTC. It is translated as CASSPIRGRGNIQYF.

V usage is TRBV10-3 and J usage is TRBJ2-7, with D maybe TRBD1 (6 bases). Trimming removed 5 bases from V and 4 bases from J, with 12 bases in between. Germline V gene data show CDR1 as ENHRY and CDR2 as SYGVKD. The CDR3 is 13 amino acids. This CDR3 reads CAISQQGSYEQYV. In DNA, the CDR3 is TGTGCCATCAGTCAACAGGGTTCTTACGAGCAGTACGTC.

This clonotype was recorded at least ten times. The CDR3 DNA sequence: TGTGCCAGCAGCCAAGCAGGGACGGGCAGCGCTGAAGCTTTCTTT. Its protein product is CASSQAGTGSAEAFF. The rearrangement links TRBV3-1 to TRBJ1-1; a weak D match, TRBD1 (5 bases). The CDR3 spans 15 residues. Germline V gives CDR1 LGHDT, CDR2 YNNKEL (reference sequence). Between the trimmed V and J ends, which lost 1 base and 6 bases, there was a span of 15 bases. Looking up the rest from reference TRBV3-1 and TRBJ1-1 gives the full variable domain: DTAVSQTPKYLVTQMGNDKSIKCEQNLGHDTMYWYKQDSKKFLKIMFSYNNKELIINETVPNRFSPKSPDKAHLNLHINSLELGDSAVYFCASSQAGTGSAEAFFGQGTRLTVV.

V gene TRBV5-5 combines with J gene TRBJ2-7, with unresolved D. This CDR3 spans 12 amino acids. Germline V gene sequence: CDR1 SGHKS, CDR2 YYEKEE (reference sequence). V was clipped by 2 bases and J by 2 bases, with 5 bases between them. The CDR3 spells CASSFATYEQYF. In nucleotides, the CDR3 is TGTGCCAGCAGCTTTGCCACCTACGAGCAGTACTTC.

The sample holds many counts of this clonotype. The rearrangement joins TRBV24-1 to TRBJ2-1; D unresolved. V lost 6 bases to trimming and J lost 11 bases, with 13 bases between them. The CDR3 is 12 amino acids. Germline loops: CDR1 KGHDR, CDR2 SFDVKD. This chain's CDR3 is CATSPAGGKQFF. In DNA form, the CDR3 reads TGTGCCACCAGTCCCGCAGGTGGGAAGCAGTTCTTC.

This clonotype was recorded many times. The rearrangement joins TRBV7-2 to TRBJ1-1; D is perhaps TRBD1 (5 bases). The CDR3 length is 14 residues. V dropped 3 bases and J dropped 4 bases, with 12 bases sitting between them. CDR1 SGHTA and CDR2 FQGNSA come from the germline V gene. CDR3 amino acids: CASSFHPGGTEAFF. The DNA for the CDR3 is TGTGCCAGCAGCTTTCACCCTGGGGGCACTGAAGCTTTCTTT.

This clonotype was observed many times. Germline is not matched at one junction end, which may reflect a read error. The CDR3 region is CASSPTPEGRRSF. The CDR3 DNA is TGTGCCAGCAGCCCAACCCCCGAGGGGCGCCGCTCCTTC. The gene calls are TRBV9 and TRBJ2-4; D tentatively reads TRBD1 or TRBD2 (5 bases each). The CDR3 extends over 13 amino acids. Germline loops: CDR1 SGDLS, CDR2 YYNGEE.

This clonotype was seen a few times. This rearrangement joins TRBV11-2 to TRBJ2-5; perhaps TRBD2 as D (5 bases). From germline, CDR1 is SGHAT and CDR2 FQNNGV. V was clipped by 1 base and J by 5 bases, with 14 bases between them. The CDR3 loop spans 15 amino acids. CDR3 region: CASSLAGNPAETQYF. In DNA form, the CDR3 reads TGTGCCAGCAGCTTAGCGGGGAATCCTGCGGAGACCCAGTACTTC.

This CDR3 reads CASRPRGAGGWTQYF. In nucleotides, the CDR3 is TGTGCCAGCAGACCCAGGGGAGCGGGCGGATGGACCCAGTACTTC. This chain uses TRBV11-2 with TRBJ2-5; the D call may be TRBD1 or TRBD2 (6 bases each). Germline V gene lookup returns CDR1 SGHAT and CDR2 FQNNGV. The CDR3 has 15 amino acids. V was clipped by 6 bases and J by 7 bases, with 21 bases between them.

The rearrangement uses TRBV12-3 or TRBV12-4 and TRBJ1-2; no clear D. Trimming took off 3 bases at V and 4 bases at J, with 6 bases between the two ends. This CDR3 has 12 residues. CDR3 protein: CASSLETYGYTF. The DNA for the CDR3 is TGTGCCAGCAGTTTGGAAACCTATGGCTACACCTTC.

This clonotype came up many times. This chain links TRBV5-1 with TRBJ2-7; 7 bases fit TRBD1. V trimming: 1 base; J trimming: 0 bases; junction bases outside the gene matches: 7. Germline V gives CDR1 SGHRS, CDR2 YFSETQ. The CDR3 is 16 residues long. The CDR3 loop is CASSLSPRGSSYEQYV. The CDR3 DNA is TGCGCCAGCAGCTTGTCCCCCAGGGGGAGCTCCTACGAGCAGTACGTC.

This sequence joins TRBV5-1 and TRBJ2-5; no definite D call. The length of the CDR3 is 14 residues. Trimming took 4 bases from V and 3 from J, leaving 13 bases between them. Germline loops: CDR1 SGHRS, CDR2 YFSETQ. DNA for the CDR3: TGCGCCAGCAGCCGGTTGGCCACCGAAGAGACCCAGTACTTC. Residues: CASSRLATEETQYF.

The chain recombines TRBV18 with TRBJ2-1; D not certain. V was trimmed by 3 bases and J by 1 base, leaving 13 bases between them. The CDR3 covers 16 residues. CDR1 is KGHSH and CDR2 is LQKENI in the germline V gene. The CDR3 here is CASSPPTGGSYNEQFF. CDR3 in DNA: TGTGCCAGCTCACCTCCGACGGGTGGGTCCTACAATGAGCAGTTCTTC.

This clonotype occurred a few times. The gene calls are TRBV20-1 and TRBJ2-7; TRBD1 agrees at 7 bases. The CDR3 has 13 amino acids. Germline CDR1 is DFQATT and CDR2 is SNEGSKA (reference sequence). Trimming cost V 5 bases and J 6 bases; bases outside gene matches: 10. This CDR3 is CSAARQGQGEQYF. The DNA for the CDR3 is TGCAGTGCTGCGAGACAGGGTCAGGGCGAGCAGTACTTC.

This clonotype was observed a handful of times. The gene calls are TRBV12-3 or TRBV12-4 and TRBJ1-5, with a tentative D call TRBD1 (5 bases). The CDR3 has 15 amino acids. V lost 3 bases to trimming and J lost 5 bases, with 14 bases between them. The chain's CDR3 is CASSFRLWGDQPQHF. DNA for the CDR3: TGTGCCAGCAGTTTCCGTCTCTGGGGGGATCAGCCCCAGCATTTT.

CDR3 DNA sequence: TGTGCCAGCAGCTTATACGGTTCGGCCAATGAGCAGTTCTTC. Amino acids: CASSLYGSANEQFF. The genes are TRBV7-2 and TRBJ2-1; the D is unclear. The CDR3 loop spans 14 amino acids. CDR1 and CDR2 (germline): SGHTA, FQGNSA. V lost 2 bases and J 6 bases, leaving 11 bases between the germline ends.

V is TRBV5-5 and J is TRBJ2-1; D may be TRBD2 (5 bases). The germline CDR1 and CDR2 sequences are SGHKS and YYEKEE (reference sequence). Trimming shortened V by 1 base and J by 1 base, and 12 bases separated the two germline ends. The CDR3 spans 16 residues. Here the CDR3 reads CASSLFRRNSYNEQFF. Here the CDR3 DNA reads TGTGCCAGCAGCTTGTTTCGGAGGAATTCCTACAATGAGCAGTTCTTC. The full variable domain, rest sourced from reference TRBV5-5 and TRBJ2-1, is DAGVTQSPTHLIKTRGQQVTLRCSPISGHKSVSWYQQVLGQGPQFIFQYYEKEERGRGNFPDRFSARQFPNYSSELNVNALLLGDSALYLCASSLFRRNSYNEQFFGPGTRLTVL.

This clonotype was detected only a few times. The chain links TRBV12-3 or TRBV12-4 to TRBJ2-2; 10 bases line up with TRBD2. The CDR3 loop spans 14 amino acids. J lost 6 bases, V lost 7 bases, and 5 bases had no gene match. The CDR3 here is CASNKRGGAGELFF. In DNA, the CDR3 is TGTGCCAGCAATAAGCGGGGGGGAGCCGGGGAGCTGTTTTTT.

This clonotype came up a few times. V and J are TRBV11-2 and TRBJ2-3; the match to TRBD1 covers 10 bases. The CDR3 length is 15 residues. The germline V gene encodes CDR1 SGHAT and CDR2 FQNNGV. V dropped 10 bases and J dropped 5; count of bases not matched to a gene: 12. In DNA form, the CDR3 reads TGTGCCATCCATGACCGGGACAGGGGTAGAGATACGCAGTATTTT. Protein product: CAIHDRDRGRDTQYF.

This clonotype has a handful of counts. The rearrangement links TRBV5-5 to TRBJ1-1, with D unresolved. Germline loops: CDR1 SGHKS, CDR2 YYEKEE (reference sequence). Trimming stripped 2 bases from V and 6 bases from J, with 8 bases between. The CDR3 consists of 12 residues. The CDR3 DNA reads as TGTGCCAGCAGCTTTCTCGGTGCTGAAGCTTTCTTT. Translated, it gives CASSFLGAEAFF.